This TCR beta chain was captured by sequencing in a study of blood T cell repertoires in COVID-19. Study-level background: COVID-19 samples, acute and convalescent, were from the United States, Italy and Spain. PBMCs, B-cell-depleted T cells, or T cells were the source of the cDNA or gDNA that made up the material.

This CDR3 is 17 amino acids long. J was trimmed by 5 bases and V by 0 bases; bases with no gene match: 9. Germline loops: CDR1 SEHNR, CDR2 FQNEAQ (reference sequence). Data came from immunoSEQ multiplex PCR; TCRdb stores just in-frame clones and leaves some out. The table has roughly 200,000 clones, 88% seen once. The study drew participants aged 18 to 89 years from 20 to 30 US areas. Cohort 3 donors were reported recovered after two negative PCRs, clearance, or symptom resolution. This clone was recorded once. V usage is TRBV7-9 and J usage is TRBJ2-3, with TRBD2 identical over 9 bases. The sample taken for sequencing was PBMCs or T cells enriched from blood (not recorded which). The TCR comes from a woman in her 30s who had recovered from COVID-19. CDR3 nucleotide sequence: TGTGCCAGCAGCTTAGCGCCTGGCGGGGGGGATAGAGATACGCAGTATTTT. This sequence encodes CASSLAPGGGDRDTQYF.